This T cell receptor beta chain was captured in a study of cytomegalovirus exposure and HLA in healthy donors. Study at large: The 100 to 150 validation repertoires, a later analysis reported, used the same platform as the roughly 660 repertoires from the first cohort.

Study-level results: Most TCR sequences proved rare, with some public TCRs found in many donors.

The assay was immunoSEQ multiplex PCR, and TCRdb's table has in-frame clones only and misses some. The sample includes approximately 200,000 clones, 70% to 90% seen only once; the top ten take around 3%. Regarding this clone: Its specificity is not known.

The length of the CDR3 is 14 residues. From germline, CDR1 is MGHDK and CDR2 SYGVNS. Trimming removed 8 bases from V and 7 bases from J, with 17 bases in between. Sequencing was carried out using PBMCs. The TCR comes from a woman aged 18-29 years in good health and CMV-seronegative. The chain has TRBV25-1 and TRBJ1-4; D is undetermined. The CDR3 here is CASSRAGTVEKLFF. In nucleotides, the CDR3 is TGTGCCAGCTCGAGGGCGGGTACGGTTGAAAAACTGTTTTTT.